The T cell receptor beta chain under discussion was sequenced for a study of shared clonotypes between healthy human individuals. Overall study context: Donors had three CD4 naive, three CD4 memory, two CD8 naive and one CD8 memory plate apiece.

Clones were sequenced by immunoSEQ multiplex PCR, and TCRdb holds only the in-frame ones, with some missing. The repertoire includes about 2 million clones, approximately 95% of them detected once, and 0.13% sits in the top ten. The CDR3 consists of 16 residues. The germline V and J ends were trimmed by 1 base and 8 bases, with 17 bases remaining between them. Germline V CDR1 and CDR2: SNHLY, FYNNEI. This TCR was recovered from a young man in good health. Sample: naive CD4+ T cells sorted from blood. Noted subset: CD45RA+ positively selected. The chain links TRBV2 to TRBJ1-4; D gene unclear. CDR3 sequence reads: CASSEGLGSGGEKLFF. CDR3 nucleotides: TGTGCCAGCAGTGAAGGTTTAGGGAGTGGTGGGGAAAAACTGTTTTTT.